The 27 T cell receptor beta chains presented below share a single source sample, sequenced in a study of T cells after yellow fever vaccination. Via MiXCR, TCRdb re-called the 5' RACE reads, giving one row per CDR3 protein. The table records a few hundred thousand distinct CDR3 sequences, around 3.6% of them present only once. This material consisted of PBMCs, taken on the day of the yellow fever booster vaccination. Receptors were obtained from a man younger than 35 who received the YFV17D yellow fever vaccine.

This clonotype was counted between two and nine times. The chain combines TRBV5-4 with TRBJ2-3; D is ambiguous. This CDR3 has 14 amino acids. The V end was cut by 5 bases, the J end by 2 bases, with 12 bases between. Germline loops: CDR1 SGHNT, CDR2 YYREEE (reference sequence). The CDR3 DNA is TGTGCCAGCAGGAGTGCGGAAAACACAGATACGCAGTATTTT. It specifies CASRSAENTDTQYF. Based on the CDR3 plus reference TRBV5-4 and TRBJ2-3, the full variable domain is ETGVTQSPTHLIKTRGQQVTLRCSSQSGHNTVSWYQQALGQGPQFIFQYYREEENGRGNFPPRFSGLQFPNYSSELNVNALELDDSALYLCASRSAENTDTQYFGPGTRLTVL.

This clonotype appeared many times. The rearrangement uses TRBV7-2 and TRBJ1-2; possible D gene TRBD1, 5 bases. The CDR3 length is 13 residues. V was shortened by 5 bases and J by 2 bases, with 9 bases between the two germline ends. Germline V gene data show CDR1 as SGHTA and CDR2 as FQGNSA. The CDR3 DNA is TGTGCCAGCAGCCTGTGGACAAACTATGGCTACACCTTC. Protein product: CASSLWTNYGYTF.

This clonotype was seen only a few times. The V gene is TRBV2, the J gene TRBJ1-1, with D perhaps TRBD1 (5 bases). Trimming pared 1 base from V and 2 bases from J, leaving 8 bases between. CDR1 and CDR2 (germline): SNHLY, FYNNEI. There are 14 residues in the CDR3. DNA for the CDR3: TGTGCCAGCAGTGAAGGGGGCTTTAACACTGAAGCTTTCTTT. Its protein product is CASSEGGFNTEAFF.

There are many counts of this clonotype. This rearrangement joins TRBV20-1 to TRBJ2-3; 8 bases align to TRBD2. J was trimmed by 0 bases and V by 0 bases; bases with no gene match: 8. The length of the CDR3 is 17 residues. Germline V CDR1 and CDR2: DFQATT, SNEGSKA (reference sequence). In DNA, the CDR3 is TGCAGTGCTAGAGATGGCACTAGCGGATTTAGCACAGATACGCAGTATTTT. Its translation is CSARDGTSGFSTDTQYF.

This clonotype was observed many times. V gene TRBV3-1 combines with J gene TRBJ1-5; D is unclear. Trimming removed 4 bases from V and 3 bases from J, with 10 bases in between. The CDR3 is made up of 14 amino acids. CDR1 is LGHDT, CDR2 YNNKEL, per germline (reference sequence). Written as DNA, the CDR3 is TGTGCCAGCAGCCGAAAGGACCACAATCAGCCCCAGCATTTT. It yields the protein CASSRKDHNQPQHF.

The V call is TRBV15, the J call TRBJ2-1; D gene unclear. The CDR3 runs 13 residues. V lost 0 bases and J 6 bases, leaving 6 bases between the germline ends. Germline-derived CDR1 and CDR2 are LNHNV and YYDKDF (reference sequence). CDR3 sequence: CATSRDLSNEQFF. The DNA of the CDR3 is TGTGCCACCAGCAGAGATTTGTCCAATGAGCAGTTCTTC.

There are many counts of this clonotype. The V and J genes are TRBV18 and TRBJ2-5; 8 nucleotides align to TRBD2. V lost 1 base, J lost 4 bases, and 5 bases stayed unmatched. The CDR3 length is 15 residues. Germline CDR1 reads KGHSH; CDR2 reads LQKENI. Written as DNA, the CDR3 is TGTGCCAGCTCACCACTAGCGGGGATTTCAGAGACCCAGTACTTC. This sequence encodes CASSPLAGISETQYF.

This clonotype was counted at least ten times. V usage is TRBV10-3 and J usage is TRBJ2-3; D assignment may be TRBD1 or TRBD2 (5 bases each). The CDR3 extends over 13 amino acids. Germline values: CDR1 ENHRY, CDR2 SYGVKD. Trimming removed 11 bases from V and 1 base from J, with 13 bases in between. The CDR3: CALWDRRTDTQYF. In nucleotides, the CDR3 is TGTGCCCTCTGGGACCGACGCACAGATACGCAGTATTTT.

This clonotype has a handful of counts. This chain joins TRBV6-5 and TRBJ2-7; no reliable D call. Germline V CDR1 and CDR2: MNHEY, SVGAGI. The CDR3 totals 15 residues. V dropped 0 bases and J dropped 3 bases, with 12 bases sitting between them. For the CDR3, the DNA is TGTGCCAGCAGTTACTCTCCGACATACCTCTACGAGCAGTACTTC. This translates into CASSYSPTYLYEQYF.

The chain employs TRBV5-1 and TRBJ2-5; a weak D match, TRBD1 (6 bases). The CDR3 consists of 13 residues. V shed 6 bases and J shed 5 bases, with 14 bases lying between them. Germline-derived CDR1 and CDR2 are SGHRS and YFSETQ. CDR3 sequence: CASNRGTGETQYF. In DNA form, the CDR3 reads TGCGCCAGCAATCGAGGTACAGGGGAGACCCAGTACTTC.

This clonotype was detected many times. The chain recombines TRBV7-3 with TRBJ2-3, with D unclear. The CDR3 spans 14 residues. V lost 4 bases to trimming and J lost 6 bases, with 14 bases between them. In germline, CDR1 is SGHTA, CDR2 FQGTGA. For the CDR3, the DNA is TGTGCCAGCAGCTCCAGCCTCGGAGCCGATACGCAGTATTTT. Translation: CASSSSLGADTQYF. Combining the CDR3 with reference TRBV7-3 and TRBJ2-3 gives the whole variable domain GAGVSQTPSNKVTEKGKYVELRCDPISGHTALYWYRQSLGQGPEFLIYFQGTGAADDSGLPNDRFFAVRPEGSVSTLKIQRTERGDSAVYLCASSSSLGADTQYFGPGTRLTVL.

The genes are TRBV7-8 and TRBJ1-2; D may be TRBD1 (6 bases). With 5 bases removed from V and 6 bases from J, the gap between germline ends came to 16 bases. The CDR3 contains 14 residues. Looked up from germline, CDR1 is SGHVS and CDR2 is FQNEAQ. CDR3 in DNA: TGTGCCAGCAGCGAAGGGACACGGTCGGATGGCTACACCTTC. Translation: CASSEGTRSDGYTF.

In this sample, this clonotype turned up many times. The chain employs TRBV6-5 and TRBJ1-6; 7 nucleotides agree with TRBD1. The CDR3 loop spans 12 amino acids. CDR1 is MNHEY and CDR2 is SVGAGI in the germline V gene. V lost 4 bases, J lost 15 bases, and 6 bases stayed unmatched. As DNA, the CDR3 is TGTGCCAGCAGTTCACAGGGGAGTCACCTCCACTTT. Its translation is CASSSQGSHLHF.

This clonotype came up many times. The chain carries TRBV28 and TRBJ2-2; D might be TRBD1 (6 bases). The CDR3 length is 16 residues. The V end was cut by 5 bases, the J end by 4 bases, with 17 bases between. From germline, CDR1 is MDHEN and CDR2 SYDVKM. The CDR3 is CASSPGDIRSTGELFF. The CDR3 nucleotides read TGTGCCAGCAGTCCCGGGGACATCCGATCCACCGGGGAGCTGTTTTTT.

This clonotype was observed at least ten times. For the CDR3, the DNA is TGTGCCAGCAGCCCAGGGGGCGTAGCGACTAATGAAAAACTGTTTTTT. This codes for CASSPGGVATNEKLFF. This chain connects TRBV7-9 to TRBJ1-4; 8 bases line up with TRBD1. The CDR3 loop spans 16 amino acids. J lost 2 bases, V lost 5 bases, and 7 bases had no gene match. CDR1 SEHNR and CDR2 FQNEAQ come from the germline V gene (reference sequence).

This clonotype showed up just a few times. Sequence at one end of the junction differs from germline and may be a read error. The chain is built from TRBV19 and TRBJ2-7; 8 nucleotides line up with TRBD1. Germline V gene sequence: CDR1 LNHDA, CDR2 SQIVND (reference sequence). The CDR3 sequence is 15 residues long. The CDR3 DNA reads TGTGCCAGTAGTATGTCCGGGACAGGTTCCTTCGAGCAGTACTTC. Encoded protein: CASSMSGTGSFEQYF.

This clonotype was recorded at least ten times. This chain links TRBV6-6 with TRBJ2-1, with D possibly TRBD2 on 6 matching bases. Germline V gene data show CDR1 as MNHNY and CDR2 as SVGAGI (reference sequence). Trimming removed 6 bases from V and 0 bases from J, with 15 bases in between. This CDR3 has 16 amino acids. The CDR3: CASSTGLLLSYNEQFF. The CDR3 DNA follows: TGTGCCAGCAGCACGGGACTTCTCCTCTCCTACAATGAGCAGTTCTTC.

The table lists this clonotype with a few counts. CDR3 in amino acids: CASSPDTGGTEAFF. The DNA for the CDR3 is TGTGCCAGCAGTCCAGACACAGGGGGCACTGAAGCTTTCTTT. The chain uses TRBV12-3 or TRBV12-4 and TRBJ1-1; 8 positions agree with TRBD1. This CDR3 is 14 amino acids long. The junction had 6 bases not matched to a gene; V was cut back by 5 bases and J by 4 bases.

In this sample, this clonotype turned up a few times. This chain links TRBV19 with TRBJ1-5; weak D call: TRBD1 (6 bases). V shed 5 bases and J shed 0 bases, with 14 bases lying between them. Germline V CDR1 and CDR2: LNHDA, SQIVND (reference sequence). The CDR3 has 16 residues. The chain's CDR3 is CASSGDRTPSNQPQHF. The CDR3 bases are TGTGCCAGTAGTGGTGACAGGACACCTAGCAATCAGCCCCAGCATTTT.

This clonotype was detected many times. The chain is built from TRBV5-1 and TRBJ1-4; possibly TRBD1 for D (6 bases). The CDR3 length is 16 residues. V shed 1 base and J shed 7 bases, with 17 bases lying between them. Germline loops: CDR1 SGHRS, CDR2 YFSETQ. DNA for the CDR3: TGCGCCAGCAGCTTGATGTCATCAGGGGCGACTGAAAAACTGTTTTTT. Translating gives CASSLMSSGATEKLFF. The variable domain in full, completed from reference TRBV5-1 and TRBJ1-4, reads KAGVTQTPRYLIKTRGQQVTLSCSPISGHRSVSWYQQTPGQGLQFLFEYFSETQRNKGNFPGRFSGRQFSNSRSEMNVSTLELGDSALYLCASSLMSSGATEKLFFGSGTQLSVL.

Ten or more counts support this clonotype. The chain employs TRBV20-1 and TRBJ2-7; unclear D gene. Germline loops: CDR1 DFQATT, CDR2 SNEGSKA (reference sequence). V gave up 3 bases and J gave up 0 bases, with 15 bases separating them. CDR3 size: 15 residues. The CDR3 nucleotides are TGCAGTGCTAGTCAACAGCGTTCGAGCTCCTACGAGCAGTACTTC. Protein product: CSASQQRSSSYEQYF.

The chain employs TRBV12-3 or TRBV12-4 and TRBJ2-1; a weak D match, TRBD2 (5 bases). This CDR3 spans 15 amino acids. Trimming took off 4 bases at V and 15 bases at J, with 25 bases between the two ends. The CDR3 DNA reads TGTGCCAGCAGTTCCACAAGTCTCGGAGGCGCCGCGACGTTCTTC. Its protein is CASSSTSLGGAATFF.

The rearrangement links TRBV6-1 to TRBJ2-5; D is perhaps TRBD2 (6 bases). V lost 11 bases, J lost 5 bases, and 18 bases lay in between. The CDR3 loop spans 13 amino acids. Per germline, CDR1 MNHNS and CDR2 SASEGT. The CDR3 here is CAGGFRGPETQYF. The CDR3 DNA reads as TGTGCCGGGGGGTTTAGGGGCCCGGAGACCCAGTACTTC.

This clonotype was detected ten times or more. The V and J genes are TRBV6-2 or TRBV6-3 and TRBJ2-7; D is possibly TRBD2 (5 bases). Germline V gives CDR1 MNHEY, CDR2 SVGEGT. The CDR3 spans 14 residues. V gave up 6 bases and J gave up 9 bases, with 21 bases separating them. CDR3 amino acids: CASSLRTGLTAQYF. CDR3 nucleotides: TGTGCCAGCAGCCTACGGACCGGACTGACGGCGCAGTACTTC.

V is TRBV5-5 and J is TRBJ2-7, with TRBD2 matching over 8 bases. The germline CDR1 and CDR2 sequences are SGHKS and YYEKEE (reference sequence). The CDR3 length is 16 residues. The J segment lost 0 bases and the V segment lost 2 bases, leaving 7 bases of the junction unmatched. CDR3 coding DNA: TGTGCCAGCAGCTTACCAGCGGGGGCGAACTCCTACGAGCAGTACTTC. Its protein is CASSLPAGANSYEQYF.

The gene calls are TRBV24-1 and TRBJ2-1, with TRBD2 matching 12 bases. This CDR3 region has 16 residues. Per germline, CDR1 KGHDR and CDR2 SFDVKD. V gave up 4 bases and J gave up 7 bases; unmatched junction bases: 7. CDR3 DNA sequence: TGTGCCACCAGTGAGGCTAGCGGGGGGGCGGTTAATGAGCAGTTCTTC. Translating it yields CATSEASGGAVNEQFF.

For this clonotype: Given a much more abundant clone one base away, this may be a read error. The chain combines TRBV5-1 with TRBJ1-5; D remains unclear. Per germline, CDR1 SGHRS and CDR2 YFSETQ. The CDR3 covers 15 residues. CDR3 protein: CASSLGGLQNLPQHF. DNA for the CDR3: TGCGCCAGCAGCCTCGGCGGGTTACAAAATCTGCCCCAGCATTTT.